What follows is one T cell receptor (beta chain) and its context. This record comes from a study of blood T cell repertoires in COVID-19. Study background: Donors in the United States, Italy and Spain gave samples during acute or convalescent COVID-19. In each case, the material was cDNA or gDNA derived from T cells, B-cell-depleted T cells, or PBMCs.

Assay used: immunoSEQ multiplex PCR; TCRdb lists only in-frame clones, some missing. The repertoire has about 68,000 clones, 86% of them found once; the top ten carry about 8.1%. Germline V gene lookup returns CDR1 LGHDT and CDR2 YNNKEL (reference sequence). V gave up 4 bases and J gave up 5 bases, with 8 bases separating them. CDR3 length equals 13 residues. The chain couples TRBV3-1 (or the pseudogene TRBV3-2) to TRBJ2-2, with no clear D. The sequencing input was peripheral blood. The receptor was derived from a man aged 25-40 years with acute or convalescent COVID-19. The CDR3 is CASSLLGTGELFF. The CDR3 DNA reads TGTGCCAGCAGCCTACTTGGTACCGGGGAGCTGTTTTTT.